This T cell receptor beta chain was retrieved from a study of CD8+CD57+ T cells in acquired aplastic anemia. This clonotype was counted many times. Profiling that covered TCR beta VDJ and CDR3 relied on genomic DNA as its template. Via MiXCR, TCRdb re-called the reads, giving one row per CDR3 protein. The sample includes 190,000 or so distinct CDR3 sequences, approximately 57% of them seen just once. Trimming stripped 2 bases from V and 7 bases from J, with 12 bases between. The germline V gene has CDR1 LNHDA and CDR2 SQIVND (reference sequence). This CDR3 is built from 14 residues. The chain has TRBV19 and TRBJ2-1; no firm D call. The receptor was derived from a human donor in good health. The sample comprised sorted CD4+, CD8+, or CD8+CD57+ T cells (not recorded which) from PBMCs. DNA of the CDR3: TGTGCCAGTAGTATATCCGTGCTGCCGAATGAGCAGTTCTTC. Translating gives CASSISVLPNEQFF.